This T cell receptor (beta chain) emerged from a study of blood T cell repertoires in COVID-19. With V trimmed by 2 bases and J by 9 bases, 14 bases remained unmatched. CDR3 size: 17 residues. Per germline, CDR1 SGHVS and CDR2 FQNEAQ. Measured with immunoSEQ multiplex PCR; TCRdb has only the in-frame clones, and not every one. The sample has just over 6,000 clones; around 80% are singletons. The TCR comes from a human donor with active COVID-19. The donor label of this sample is uncertain. The chain links TRBV7-8 to TRBJ1-5; 9 bases are a match to TRBD1. Sample: peripheral blood. The CDR3 DNA reads as TGTGCCAGCAGCTTATCTGGACAGGGGATTTTAATAAGGCCCCAGCATTTT. Its translation is CASSLSGQGILIRPQHF.